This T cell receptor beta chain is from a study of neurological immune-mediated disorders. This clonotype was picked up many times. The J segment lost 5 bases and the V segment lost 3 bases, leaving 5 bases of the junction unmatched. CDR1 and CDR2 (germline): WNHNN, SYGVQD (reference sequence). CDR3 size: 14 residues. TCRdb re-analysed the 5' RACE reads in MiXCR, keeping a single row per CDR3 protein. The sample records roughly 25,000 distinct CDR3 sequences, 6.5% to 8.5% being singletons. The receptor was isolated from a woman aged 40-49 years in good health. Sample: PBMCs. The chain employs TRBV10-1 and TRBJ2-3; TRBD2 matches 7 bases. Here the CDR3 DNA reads TGCGCCAGCAGTGAATTGCGGGGGAAAGATACGCAGTATTTT. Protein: CASSELRGKDTQYF.